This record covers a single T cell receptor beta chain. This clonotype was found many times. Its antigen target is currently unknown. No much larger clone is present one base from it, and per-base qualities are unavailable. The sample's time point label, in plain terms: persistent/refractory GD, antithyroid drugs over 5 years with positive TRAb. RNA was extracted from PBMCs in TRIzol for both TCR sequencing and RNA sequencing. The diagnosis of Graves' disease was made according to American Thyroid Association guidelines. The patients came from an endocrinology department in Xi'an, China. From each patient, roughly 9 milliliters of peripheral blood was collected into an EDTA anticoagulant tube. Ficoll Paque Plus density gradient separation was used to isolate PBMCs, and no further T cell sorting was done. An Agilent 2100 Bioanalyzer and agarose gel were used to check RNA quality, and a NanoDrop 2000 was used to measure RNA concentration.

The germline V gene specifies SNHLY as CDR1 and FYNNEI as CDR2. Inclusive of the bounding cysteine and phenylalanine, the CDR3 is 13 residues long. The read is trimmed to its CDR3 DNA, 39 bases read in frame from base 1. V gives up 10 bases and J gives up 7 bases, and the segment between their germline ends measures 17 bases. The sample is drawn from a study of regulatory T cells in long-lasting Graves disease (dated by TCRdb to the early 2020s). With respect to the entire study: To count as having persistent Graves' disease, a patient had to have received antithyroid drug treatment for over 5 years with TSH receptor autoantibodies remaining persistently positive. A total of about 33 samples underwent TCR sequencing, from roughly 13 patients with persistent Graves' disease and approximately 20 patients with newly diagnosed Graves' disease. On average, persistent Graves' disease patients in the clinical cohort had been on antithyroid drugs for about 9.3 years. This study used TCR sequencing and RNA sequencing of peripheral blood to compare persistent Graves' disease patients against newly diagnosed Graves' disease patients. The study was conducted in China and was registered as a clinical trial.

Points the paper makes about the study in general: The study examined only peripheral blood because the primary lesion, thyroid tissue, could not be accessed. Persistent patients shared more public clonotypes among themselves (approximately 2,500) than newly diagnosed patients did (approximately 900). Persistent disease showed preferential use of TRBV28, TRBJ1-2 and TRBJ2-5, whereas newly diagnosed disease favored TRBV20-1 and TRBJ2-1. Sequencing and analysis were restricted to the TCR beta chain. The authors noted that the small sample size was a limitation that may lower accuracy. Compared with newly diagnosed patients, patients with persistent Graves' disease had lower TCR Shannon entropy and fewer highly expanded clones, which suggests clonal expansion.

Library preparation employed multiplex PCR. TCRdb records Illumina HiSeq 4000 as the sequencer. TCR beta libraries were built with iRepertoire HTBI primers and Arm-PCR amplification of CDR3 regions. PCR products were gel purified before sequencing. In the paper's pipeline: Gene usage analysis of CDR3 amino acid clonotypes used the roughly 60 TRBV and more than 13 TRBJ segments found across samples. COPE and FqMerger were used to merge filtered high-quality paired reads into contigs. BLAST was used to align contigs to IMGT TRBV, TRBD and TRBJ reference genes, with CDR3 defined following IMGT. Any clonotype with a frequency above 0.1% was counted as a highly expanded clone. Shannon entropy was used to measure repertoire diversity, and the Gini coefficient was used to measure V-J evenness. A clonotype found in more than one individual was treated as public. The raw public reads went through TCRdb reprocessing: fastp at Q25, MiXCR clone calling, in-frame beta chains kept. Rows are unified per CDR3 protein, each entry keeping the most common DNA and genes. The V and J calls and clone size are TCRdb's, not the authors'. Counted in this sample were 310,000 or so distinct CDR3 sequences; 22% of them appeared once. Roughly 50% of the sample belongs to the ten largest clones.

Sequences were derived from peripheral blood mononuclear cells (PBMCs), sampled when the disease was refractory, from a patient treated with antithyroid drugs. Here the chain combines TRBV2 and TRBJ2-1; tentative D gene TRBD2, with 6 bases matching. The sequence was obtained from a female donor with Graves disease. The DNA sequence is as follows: TGTGCCACCGTGTCCGGGGGTAGGAATGAGCAGTTCTTC. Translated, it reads CATVSGGRNEQFF. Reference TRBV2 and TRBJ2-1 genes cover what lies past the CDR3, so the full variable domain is EPEVTQTPSHQVTQMGQEVILRCVPISNHLYFYWYRQILGQKVEFLVSFYNNEISEKSEIFDDQFSVERPDGSNFTLKIRSTKLEDSAMYFCATVSGGRNEQFFGPGTRLTVL.